The 24 T cell receptor beta chains reported below all come from one sample, sequenced in a study of cytomegalovirus exposure and HLA in healthy donors. In the PCR, 60 Vbeta and 13 Jbeta primers were used. Using immunoSEQ multiplex PCR, the repertoire was profiled, and TCRdb retains in-frame clones only, with some absent. Counted here are under 150,000 clones, more than 75% occurring once; the ten biggest clones make up less than 10%. The sample taken for sequencing was PBMCs. These receptors were collected from a woman between 45 and 65 years old in good health and CMV-seropositive.

The chain carries TRBV27 and TRBJ2-7, with 11 bases aligning to TRBD2. The CDR3 contains 13 residues. CDR1 and CDR2 (germline): MNHEY, SMNVEV (reference sequence). Trimming took 3 bases from V and 8 from J; bases not matched to a gene: 3. CDR3: CASSLTSGTQQYF. The CDR3 bases are TGTGCCAGCAGTTTGACTAGCGGGACACAGCAGTACTTC.

The chain combines TRBV27 with TRBJ2-5; 7 nucleotides match TRBD1. The CDR3 has 12 residues. Germline V gene sequence: CDR1 MNHEY, CDR2 SMNVEV (reference sequence). J gave up 8 bases and V 3 bases, and 3 bases lay outside the gene matches. CDR3 sequence (DNA): TGTGCCAGCAGTTTCCACAGGGGAACCCAGTACTTC. Translated, it gives CASSFHRGTQYF.

A single count supports this clone. The chain combines TRBV6-5 with TRBJ1-1; a possible D gene is TRBD1 (5 bases). Germline V gene sequence: CDR1 MNHEY, CDR2 SVGAGI. V was pared by 4 bases and J by 1 base, with 7 bases between. The CDR3 covers 13 residues. This chain's CDR3 is CASSFTGNTEAFF. The CDR3 coding sequence is TGTGCCAGCAGTTTCACAGGGAACACTGAAGCTTTCTTT.

This chain connects TRBV19 to TRBJ1-5; D might be TRBD1 (6 bases). The germline gives CDR1 LNHDA, CDR2 SQIVND (reference sequence). This CDR3 spans 17 amino acids. V shed 6 bases and J shed 4 bases, with 22 bases lying between them. CDR3 DNA: TGTGCCAGTAGATCCGGCCCCGACGGGACATTTAATCAGCCCCAGCATTTT. Its protein is CASRSGPDGTFNQPQHF.

The rearrangement uses TRBV29-1 and TRBJ2-1; D ambiguous. Trimming stripped 0 bases from V and 10 bases from J, with 7 bases between. There are 11 residues in the CDR3. The V gene's germline CDR1 is SQVTM and CDR2 ANQGSEA. The CDR3 spells CSVEDWREQFF. The CDR3 DNA sequence: TGCAGCGTTGAAGATTGGAGAGAGCAGTTCTTC.

The chain employs TRBV6-5 and TRBJ2-4, with a possible D match to TRBD1 (5 bases). Trimming shortened V by 2 bases and J by 8 bases, and 7 bases separated the two germline ends. The germline gives CDR1 MNHEY, CDR2 SVGAGI. The CDR3 has 12 amino acids. CDR3 nucleotides: TGTGCCAGCAGTTACAGGGGCGACATTCAGTACTTC. It codes for CASSYRGDIQYF.

The chain uses TRBV5-1 and TRBJ1-1; 10 positions agree with TRBD1. This CDR3 spans 14 amino acids. In germline, CDR1 is SGHRS, CDR2 YFSETQ. The V segment lost 2 bases and the J segment 4 bases; nucleotides outside the gene matches: 2. The CDR3 region is CASSLGQGGTEAFF. The CDR3 DNA is TGCGCCAGCAGCTTAGGACAGGGGGGCACTGAAGCTTTCTTT.

The chain combines TRBV6-5 with TRBJ1-4; no clear D. Per germline, CDR1 MNHEY and CDR2 SVGAGI. This CDR3 comprises 11 residues. The germline V and J ends were trimmed by 6 bases and 12 bases, with 11 bases remaining between them. Here the CDR3 reads CASSLFQELFF. The CDR3 bases are TGTGCCAGCAGCCTTTTTCAGGAACTGTTTTTT.

The rearrangement links TRBV19 to TRBJ1-6, with 7 bases fitting TRBD1. The germline V gene has CDR1 LNHDA and CDR2 SQIVND (reference sequence). This CDR3 has 18 amino acids. Trimming removed 3 bases from V and 0 bases from J; junction bases left unmatched: 8. As DNA, the CDR3 is TGTGCCAGTAGTATCCGACAGGGACTCATCTCCTATAATTCACCCCTCCACTTT. This gives the protein CASSIRQGLISYNSPLHF. Full variable domain (rest looked up from reference TRBV19 and TRBJ1-6): DGGITQSPKYLFRKEGQNVTLSCEQNLNHDAMYWYRQDPGQGLRLIYYSQIVNDFQKGDIAEGYSVSREKKESFPLTVTSAQKNPTAFYLCASSIRQGLISYNSPLHFGNGTRLTVT.

The chain has TRBV5-1 and TRBJ2-1; TRBD2 might be the D (6 bases). Germline-derived CDR1 and CDR2 are SGHRS and YFSETQ. The CDR3 is made up of 15 amino acids. V gave up 3 bases and J gave up 3 bases, with 13 bases separating them. CDR3 region: CASSSEDYIYNEQFF. The CDR3, as DNA: TGCGCCAGCAGCTCGGAGGACTACATCTACAATGAGCAGTTCTTC.

V and J are TRBV4-1 and TRBJ2-3, with TRBD2 matching 8 bases. After removal of 2 bases from V and 4 bases from J, the junction contained 2 bases not matched to a gene. The germline CDR1 and CDR2 sequences are MGHRA and YSYEKL. This CDR3 region has 14 residues. This chain's CDR3 is CASSQPGGPDTQYF. The CDR3 DNA is TGCGCCAGCAGCCAACCGGGAGGGCCAGATACGCAGTATTTT.

The chain combines TRBV7-2 with TRBJ1-2, with a tentative D call TRBD1 (6 bases). CDR1 is SGHTA, CDR2 FQGNSA, per germline. This CDR3 is built from 14 residues. The V end lost 0 bases, the J end lost 7 bases, and 12 bases lay between the germline ends. This CDR3 is CASSLAQGSVGYTF. The CDR3 region has the DNA TGTGCCAGCAGCTTAGCCCAGGGGTCGGTTGGCTACACCTTC.

The rearrangement links TRBV25-1 to TRBJ2-3, with D possibly TRBD1 on 8 matching bases. This CDR3 comprises 14 residues. Per the germline V gene, CDR1 is MGHDK and CDR2 is SYGVNS. Trimming removed 6 bases at V and 5 bases at J, with 15 bases between. This CDR3 is CASSMDREGDTQYF. CDR3 bases: TGTGCCAGCAGCATGGACAGGGAGGGAGATACGCAGTATTTT.

J is TRBJ1-5 and V is TRBV27; 9 bases agree with TRBD1. The germline gives CDR1 MNHEY, CDR2 SMNVEV (reference sequence). The V segment lost 5 bases and the J segment 11 bases; nucleotides outside the gene matches: 10. CDR3 length equals 14 residues. This CDR3 reads CASSTGTGFRAQHF. The CDR3 DNA reads as TGTGCCAGCAGTACCGGGACAGGGTTCCGCGCCCAGCATTTT.

The V gene is TRBV5-1, the J gene TRBJ2-2; 8 bases fit TRBD1. This CDR3 is built from 16 residues. In germline, CDR1 is SGHRS, CDR2 YFSETQ. The V segment lost 0 bases and the J segment 1 base; nucleotides outside the gene matches: 2. The CDR3 sequence: CASSLVGQGNTGELFF. The CDR3 nucleotides read TGCGCCAGCAGCTTGGTTGGACAGGGGAACACCGGGGAGCTGTTTTTT.

J is TRBJ1-1 and V is TRBV4-1; 8 nucleotides align to TRBD1. The V gene's germline CDR1 is MGHRA and CDR2 YSYEKL. The CDR3 runs to 14 residues. J was trimmed by 5 bases and V by 4 bases; bases with no gene match: 6. This CDR3 reads CASSRGQGDTEAFF. CDR3 coding DNA: TGCGCCAGCAGCCGAGGACAGGGCGATACTGAAGCTTTCTTT.

The rearrangement uses TRBV29-1 and TRBJ2-2; a possible D gene is TRBD1 (7 bases). Trimming stripped 4 bases from V and 7 bases from J, with 13 bases between. CDR3 length: 13 amino acids. CDR1 is SQVTM, CDR2 ANQGSEA, per germline. DNA of the CDR3: TGCAGCGTTGGGCCCAGGGGGGTCGGGGAGCTGTTTTTT. This translates into CSVGPRGVGELFF.

Only one count was recorded for this clone. V gene TRBV23-1 combines with J gene TRBJ2-3, with 11 bases matching TRBD1. TRBV23-1 is filed as an ORF, its function uncertain. Germline trimming cut 0 bases from V and 5 bases from J; bases unmatched to any gene: 7. This CDR3 comprises 17 residues. The CDR3 DNA follows: TGCGCCAGCAGTCAATCCTTGGGACAGGGGGTGGAAGATACGCAGTATTTT. Protein product: CASSQSLGQGVEDTQYF.

This chain joins TRBV27 and TRBJ2-7; 7 positions agree with TRBD2. V gave up 3 bases and J gave up 2 bases; unmatched junction bases: 4. The CDR3 contains 14 residues. The V gene's germline CDR1 is MNHEY and CDR2 SMNVEV (reference sequence). The DNA for the CDR3 is TGTGCCAGCAGTTTCACGGGGACTACCTACGAGCAGTACTTC. Translation gives CASSFTGTTYEQYF.

The chain couples TRBV21-1 to TRBJ1-1; TRBD1 is taken as the D call from the table, unchecked against the DNA. TRBV21-1 is recorded as a pseudogene. There are 17 residues in the CDR3. Written as DNA, the CDR3 is TGTGCCAGCAGCACACCCCGAAGACAGTGGATGAACACTGAAGCTTTCTTT. This gives the protein CASSTPRRQWMNTEAFF.

This rearrangement joins TRBV5-1 to TRBJ2-5; D might be TRBD1 (6 bases). This CDR3 is built from 14 residues. Trimming removed 4 bases at V and 3 bases at J, with 13 bases between. Looked up from germline, CDR1 is SGHRS and CDR2 is YFSETQ. CDR3 DNA: TGCGCCAGCAGCCCCGGGACACGGGAAGAGACCCAGTACTTC. This codes for CASSPGTREETQYF.

The J gene is TRBJ2-3, the V gene TRBV21-1; the DNA was not compared with TRBD1, the D call given in the table. TRBV21-1 is a recognized pseudogene. This CDR3 comprises 14 residues. For the CDR3, the DNA is TGTGCCAGCAGCTTGGACAGACCGACAGATACGCAGTATTTT. As protein: CASSLDRPTDTQYF.

The chain combines TRBV5-6 with TRBJ2-5, with 7 bases that match TRBD1. J gave up 3 bases and V 3 bases, and 2 bases lay outside the gene matches. Germline loops: CDR1 SGHDT, CDR2 YYEEEE. The CDR3 spans 13 residues. CDR3: CASSWDSEETQYF. For the CDR3, the DNA is TGTGCCAGCAGCTGGGACAGTGAAGAGACCCAGTACTTC.

A note on this clone: Compared with germline, one end of the junction differs, possibly owing to a read error. V usage is TRBV7-7 and J usage is TRBJ2-3; 8 bases fit TRBD1. The CDR3 is 14 residues long. Germline CDR1 and CDR2: SSHAT and FNYEAQ (reference sequence). The CDR3 spells CASSPTGVADTQYF. CDR3 DNA sequence: TGTGCTAGCAGCCCGACAGGGGTAGCAGATACGCAGTATTTT.